This T cell receptor (beta chain) was captured by sequencing in a study of blood T cells in healthy people across ages. Together with a sample-barcoded 5' primer, a J-beta primer mix was included in a second PCR lasting about 7 to 12 cycles. From the 5' RACE reads, TCRdb called clonotypes with MiXCR, one entry per CDR3 protein. The sample shows just over 1 million distinct CDR3 sequences, 35% to 50% of them seen only once. This clonotype turned up a few times. Germline lookup yields CDR1 SNHLY and CDR2 FYNNEI. V lost 11 bases to trimming and J lost 5 bases, with 13 bases between them. The CDR3 runs to 12 residues.

The sequence was obtained from a woman aged 55-75 years in good health. The sequenced sample consisted of blood. The gene calls are TRBV2 and TRBJ2-1; D possibly corresponds to TRBD2 (6 bases). This chain's CDR3 is CAPQGLDNEQFF. For the CDR3, the DNA is TGTGCCCCCCAGGGACTGGACAATGAGCAGTTCTTC.